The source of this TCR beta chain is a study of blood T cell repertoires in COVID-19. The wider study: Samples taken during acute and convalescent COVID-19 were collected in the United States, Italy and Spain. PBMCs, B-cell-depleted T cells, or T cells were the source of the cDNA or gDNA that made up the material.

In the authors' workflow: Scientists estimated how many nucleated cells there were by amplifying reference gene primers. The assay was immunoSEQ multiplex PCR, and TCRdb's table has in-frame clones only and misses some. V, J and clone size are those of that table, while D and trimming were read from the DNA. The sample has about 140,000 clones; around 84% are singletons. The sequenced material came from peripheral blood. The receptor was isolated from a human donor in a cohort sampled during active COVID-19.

The CDR3 DNA follows: TGTGCCAGCAGCTTCCCATCCCCCTACGAGCAGTACTTC. Protein sequence: CASSFPSPYEQYF. The genes are TRBV11-2 and TRBJ2-7; no reliable D call. This CDR3 has 13 residues. Germline V gene data show CDR1 as SGHAT and CDR2 as FQNNGV. Trimming removed 3 bases from V and 2 bases from J, with 8 bases in between.